The rows below give T cell receptor beta chains drawn from one sample of a study of early T cells in non-severe SARS-CoV-2 infection. TCRdb independently ran MiXCR on the 5' RACE reads; one entry per CDR3 protein. Of some 61,000 distinct CDR3 sequences listed, roughly 13% are singletons. Sequencing input: whole blood. All receptors come from an adult who was a healthcare worker with PCR-confirmed SARS-CoV-2 infection or an uninfected control (not recorded which). The CDR3 runs from the conserved cysteine through the conserved F or W. D genes are given only for firm matches. Expanded clones are given a class, and other clones once, few, many or no size at all.

abundance: many
d_gene: TRBD2
v_gene: TRBV11-2
j_gene: TRBJ2-3
CDR3aa: CASSWGQGLAGKDTQYF
CDR3nt: TGTGCCAGCAGCTGGGGGCAGGGACTAGCGGGGAAAGATACGCAGTATTTT

abundance: -
d_gene: -
v_gene: TRBV6-5
j_gene: TRBJ1-5
CDR3aa: CASSWQGGYQPQHF
CDR3nt: TGTGCCAGCAGTTGGCAGGGAGGGTATCAGCCCCAGCATTTT

abundance: few
d_gene: TRBD2
v_gene: TRBV28
j_gene: TRBJ2-1
CDR3aa: CASSLPLAGGPNEQFF
CDR3nt: TGTGCCAGCAGTCTGCCCTTAGCGGGAGGGCCCAATGAGCAGTTCTTC

abundance: -
d_gene: -
v_gene: TRBV24-1
j_gene: TRBJ1-2
CDR3aa: CATSDLPGYGYTF
CDR3nt: TGTGCCACCAGTGATTTGCCAGGATATGGCTACACCTTC

abundance: -
d_gene: -
v_gene: TRBV4-1
j_gene: TRBJ1-5
CDR3aa: CASSQDEGNQPQHF
CDR3nt: TGCGCCAGCAGCCAAGATGAGGGTAATCAGCCCCAGCATTTT

abundance: many
d_gene: TRBD2
v_gene: TRBV15
j_gene: TRBJ2-7
CDR3aa: CATSRDGREQSYEQYF
CDR3nt: TGTGCCACCAGCAGAGATGGGAGGGAGCAGTCCTACGAGCAGTACTTC

abundance: many
d_gene: -
v_gene: TRBV4-1
j_gene: TRBJ1-5
CDR3aa: CASSQEGHMGGQPQHF
CDR3nt: TGCGCCAGCAGCCAAGAGGGGCACATGGGAGGTCAGCCCCAGCATTTT

abundance: -
d_gene: -
v_gene: TRBV28
j_gene: TRBJ2-5
CDR3aa: CASSPQGRQQETQYF
CDR3nt: TGTGCCAGCAGTCCACAGGGCAGGCAGCAAGAGACCCAGTACTTC

abundance: many
d_gene: -
v_gene: TRBV6-1
j_gene: TRBJ1-1
CDR3aa: CASRPLGLNTEAFF
CDR3nt: TGTGCCAGCAGGCCCTTAGGGCTGAACACTGAAGCTTTCTTT

abundance: many
d_gene: TRBD2
v_gene: TRBV12-3/TRBV12-4
j_gene: TRBJ2-2
CDR3aa: CASRWTSGSGGELFF
CDR3nt: TGTGCCAGCAGATGGACTAGCGGGAGCGGCGGGGAGCTGTTTTTT

abundance: -
d_gene: -
v_gene: TRBV7-2
j_gene: TRBJ2-3
CDR3aa: CASSPRGPDTQYF
CDR3nt: TGTGCCAGCAGCCCTCGAGGCCCAGATACGCAGTATTTT

abundance: -
d_gene: TRBD2
v_gene: TRBV27
j_gene: TRBJ2-3
CDR3aa: CASSRTSAPDTQYF
CDR3nt: TGTGCCAGCAGTAGGACTAGTGCGCCAGATACGCAGTATTTT

abundance: many
d_gene: TRBD1
v_gene: TRBV7-9
j_gene: TRBJ2-5
CDR3aa: CASSFTGVETQYF
CDR3nt: TGTGCCAGCAGCTTCACAGGGGTGGAGACCCAGTACTTC

abundance: few
d_gene: -
v_gene: TRBV19
j_gene: TRBJ2-3
CDR3aa: CASTDGSTDTQYF
CDR3nt: TGTGCCAGTACCGACGGAAGCACAGATACGCAGTATTTT

abundance: few
d_gene: -
v_gene: TRBV29-1
j_gene: TRBJ2-1
CDR3aa: CSANPGPLTYNEQFF
CDR3nt: TGCAGCGCCAATCCGGGACCCCTGACGTACAATGAGCAGTTCTTC

abundance: -
d_gene: TRBD2
v_gene: TRBV19
j_gene: TRBJ2-1
CDR3aa: CASSPTGIAGGPRNEQFF
CDR3nt: TGTGCCAGTAGTCCTACGGGAATAGCGGGAGGGCCGAGGAATGAGCAGTTCTTC

abundance: -
d_gene: TRBD2
v_gene: TRBV27
j_gene: TRBJ2-1
CDR3aa: CASSLSIQREIGSGEQFF
CDR3nt: TGTGCCAGCAGTTTATCGATCCAGCGGGAGATTGGAAGTGGTGAGCAGTTCTTC

abundance: many
d_gene: TRBD2
v_gene: TRBV4-3
j_gene: TRBJ2-7
CDR3aa: CASSQYLLAADSSYEQYF
CDR3nt: TGCGCCAGCAGCCAATACCTACTAGCGGCGGACAGCTCCTACGAGCAGTACTTC

abundance: many
d_gene: TRBD1
v_gene: TRBV4-2
j_gene: TRBJ2-7
CDR3aa: CASSQEGRGSTYEQYF
CDR3nt: TGTGCCAGCAGCCAAGAAGGCAGGGGGTCAACCTACGAGCAGTACTTC

abundance: few
d_gene: TRBD2
v_gene: TRBV3-1
j_gene: TRBJ2-4
CDR3aa: CASSQASGSLAKNIQYF
CDR3nt: TGTGCCAGCAGCCAGGCTAGCGGTAGTCTAGCCAAAAACATTCAGTACTTC

abundance: -
d_gene: -
v_gene: TRBV6-5
j_gene: TRBJ1-4
CDR3aa: CASSRGEKLFF
CDR3nt: TGTGCCAGCAGTCGGGGTGAAAAACTGTTTTTT

abundance: -
d_gene: -
v_gene: TRBV28
j_gene: TRBJ2-7
CDR3aa: CASRSRVYEQYF
CDR3nt: TGTGCCAGCAGGTCGAGGGTCTACGAGCAGTACTTC

abundance: -
d_gene: -
v_gene: TRBV6-5
j_gene: TRBJ2-1
CDR3aa: CASSYVGGRDNEQFF
CDR3nt: TGTGCCAGCAGTTACGTGGGGGGGCGTGACAATGAGCAGTTCTTC

abundance: -
d_gene: -
v_gene: TRBV11-2
j_gene: TRBJ2-3
CDR3aa: CASSLDGAATDTQYF
CDR3nt: TGTGCCAGCAGCTTAGATGGGGCAGCTACAGATACGCAGTATTTT

abundance: -
d_gene: TRBD1
v_gene: TRBV27
j_gene: TRBJ2-7
CDR3aa: CASSAPGQGYEQYF
CDR3nt: TGTGCCAGCAGTGCTCCGGGACAGGGTTACGAGCAGTACTTC

abundance: -
d_gene: -
v_gene: TRBV20-1
j_gene: TRBJ2-2
CDR3aa: CSARVYWGPGELFF
CDR3nt: TGCAGTGCTAGAGTTTATTGGGGTCCCGGGGAGCTGTTTTTT

abundance: -
d_gene: -
v_gene: TRBV18
j_gene: TRBJ2-3
CDR3aa: CASSPRGTRSTDTQYF
CDR3nt: TGTGCCAGCTCACCGAGAGGGACACGGAGCACAGATACGCAGTATTTT

abundance: -
d_gene: TRBD1
v_gene: TRBV11-2
j_gene: TRBJ2-7
CDR3aa: CASSPGQGPSYEQYF
CDR3nt: TGTGCCAGCAGCCCGGGACAGGGTCCTTCCTACGAGCAGTACTTC

abundance: many
d_gene: TRBD2
v_gene: TRBV10-2
j_gene: TRBJ2-1
CDR3aa: CASSETPLAGTYNEQFF
CDR3nt: TGCGCCAGCAGTGAGACCCCTTTAGCGGGAACCTACAATGAGCAGTTCTTC

abundance: -
d_gene: -
v_gene: TRBV4-1
j_gene: TRBJ2-7
CDR3aa: CASSQGGWTYEQYF
CDR3nt: TGCGCCAGCAGCCAAGGGGGGTGGACCTACGAGCAGTACTTC

abundance: -
d_gene: -
v_gene: TRBV10-3
j_gene: TRBJ1-1
CDR3aa: CVISSLTANTEAFF
CDR3nt: TGTGTCATCAGCAGCCTGACAGCGAACACTGAAGCTTTCTTT

abundance: few
d_gene: -
v_gene: TRBV5-6
j_gene: TRBJ2-2
CDR3aa: CASSPLDTGELFF
CDR3nt: TGTGCCAGCAGTCCTCTCGACACCGGGGAGCTGTTTTTT

abundance: -
d_gene: TRBD2
v_gene: TRBV7-2
j_gene: TRBJ2-2
CDR3aa: CASTLAGPGELFF
CDR3nt: TGTGCCAGCACCCTAGCGGGGCCCGGGGAGCTGTTTTTT

abundance: -
d_gene: -
v_gene: TRBV19
j_gene: TRBJ2-3
CDR3aa: CTSSGRLGDTQYF
CDR3nt: TGTACCAGTAGTGGCAGACTGGGGGATACGCAGTATTTT

abundance: many
d_gene: TRBD1
v_gene: TRBV5-1
j_gene: TRBJ2-3
CDR3aa: CASSGQGYEGTDTQYF
CDR3nt: TGCGCCAGCAGCGGACAGGGGTATGAGGGGACAGATACGCAGTATTTT

abundance: many
d_gene: TRBD2
v_gene: TRBV6-2/TRBV6-3
j_gene: TRBJ2-1
CDR3aa: CASSRLAGGVEQFF
CDR3nt: TGTGCCAGCAGCCGGCTAGCGGGAGGGGTTGAGCAGTTCTTC

abundance: many
d_gene: -
v_gene: TRBV27
j_gene: TRBJ2-3
CDR3aa: CASSFGRGSTDTQYF
CDR3nt: TGTGCCAGCAGTTTCGGTAGGGGGAGCACAGATACGCAGTATTTT

abundance: -
d_gene: -
v_gene: TRBV7-9
j_gene: TRBJ1-1
CDR3aa: CASSSSGRPLANTEAFF
CDR3nt: TGTGCCAGCAGTTCATCGGGGAGACCCCTGGCAAACACTGAAGCTTTCTTT

abundance: few
d_gene: -
v_gene: TRBV6-6
j_gene: TRBJ1-1
CDR3aa: CASIHTRGEAFF
CDR3nt: TGTGCCAGCATCCACACGCGGGGGGAAGCTTTCTTT

abundance: -
d_gene: TRBD1
v_gene: TRBV27
j_gene: TRBJ2-7
CDR3aa: CASSLPRQGFYEQYF
CDR3nt: TGTGCCAGCAGTTTACCGCGACAGGGCTTCTACGAGCAGTACTTC

abundance: -
d_gene: -
v_gene: TRBV5-4
j_gene: TRBJ1-5
CDR3aa: CASSPGAGSNQPQHF
CDR3nt: TGTGCCAGCAGCCCTGGGGCGGGGAGCAATCAGCCCCAGCATTTT

abundance: many
d_gene: TRBD2
v_gene: TRBV5-1
j_gene: TRBJ2-5
CDR3aa: CASSSSSGTSGETQYF
CDR3nt: TGCGCCAGCAGCTCTTCTTCGGGGACTAGCGGAGAGACCCAGTACTTC

abundance: -
d_gene: TRBD1
v_gene: TRBV7-3
j_gene: TRBJ2-2
CDR3aa: CASSSGGSTGELFF
CDR3nt: TGTGCCAGCAGCTCAGGGGGTAGCACCGGGGAGCTGTTTTTT

abundance: few
d_gene: TRBD1
v_gene: TRBV29-1
j_gene: TRBJ1-2
CDR3aa: CSVGSGQGPSSYTF
CDR3nt: TGCAGCGTTGGGTCGGGACAGGGGCCCTCAAGCTACACCTTC

abundance: -
d_gene: -
v_gene: TRBV7-3
j_gene: TRBJ1-1
CDR3aa: CASSPKGPGYTEAFF
CDR3nt: TGTGCCAGCAGCCCCAAGGGGCCGGGGTACACTGAAGCTTTCTTT

abundance: few
d_gene: -
v_gene: TRBV29-1
j_gene: TRBJ2-4
CDR3aa: CSVRQTGISKNIQYF
CDR3nt: TGCAGCGTAAGGCAGACAGGAATATCCAAAAACATTCAGTACTTC

abundance: few
d_gene: -
v_gene: TRBV9
j_gene: TRBJ2-1
CDR3aa: CASSVPNYNEQFF
CDR3nt: TGTGCCAGCAGCGTACCAAACTACAATGAGCAGTTCTTC

abundance: many
d_gene: TRBD2
v_gene: TRBV6-6
j_gene: TRBJ2-7
CDR3aa: CASSYSASGGFGQYF
CDR3nt: TGTGCCAGCAGTTACTCCGCTAGCGGAGGATTCGGGCAGTACTTC

abundance: -
d_gene: -
v_gene: TRBV6-5
j_gene: TRBJ2-3
CDR3aa: CASSLSTSDTQYF
CDR3nt: TGTGCCAGCAGCCTCTCAACCTCGGATACGCAGTATTTT

abundance: many
d_gene: -
v_gene: TRBV6-1
j_gene: TRBJ2-5
CDR3aa: CASSLRETQYF
CDR3nt: TGTGCCAGCAGCCTAAGGGAGACCCAGTACTTC